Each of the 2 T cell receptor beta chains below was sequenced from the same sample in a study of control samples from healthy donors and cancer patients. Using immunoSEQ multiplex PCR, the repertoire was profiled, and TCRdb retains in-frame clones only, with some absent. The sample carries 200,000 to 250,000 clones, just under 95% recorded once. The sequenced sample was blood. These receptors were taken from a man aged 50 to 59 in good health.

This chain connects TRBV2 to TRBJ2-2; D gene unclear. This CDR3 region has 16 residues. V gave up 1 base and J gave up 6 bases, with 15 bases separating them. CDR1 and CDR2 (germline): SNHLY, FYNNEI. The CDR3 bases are TGTGCCAGCAGTGAAGACCCCGTAGTCGGCGCCGGGGAGCTGTTTTTT. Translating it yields CASSEDPVVGAGELFF.

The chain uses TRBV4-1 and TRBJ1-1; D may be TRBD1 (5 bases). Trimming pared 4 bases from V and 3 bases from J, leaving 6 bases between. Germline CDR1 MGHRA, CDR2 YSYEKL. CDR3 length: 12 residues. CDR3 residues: CASSPRDTEAFF. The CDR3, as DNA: TGCGCCAGCAGCCCCAGGGACACTGAAGCTTTCTTT.